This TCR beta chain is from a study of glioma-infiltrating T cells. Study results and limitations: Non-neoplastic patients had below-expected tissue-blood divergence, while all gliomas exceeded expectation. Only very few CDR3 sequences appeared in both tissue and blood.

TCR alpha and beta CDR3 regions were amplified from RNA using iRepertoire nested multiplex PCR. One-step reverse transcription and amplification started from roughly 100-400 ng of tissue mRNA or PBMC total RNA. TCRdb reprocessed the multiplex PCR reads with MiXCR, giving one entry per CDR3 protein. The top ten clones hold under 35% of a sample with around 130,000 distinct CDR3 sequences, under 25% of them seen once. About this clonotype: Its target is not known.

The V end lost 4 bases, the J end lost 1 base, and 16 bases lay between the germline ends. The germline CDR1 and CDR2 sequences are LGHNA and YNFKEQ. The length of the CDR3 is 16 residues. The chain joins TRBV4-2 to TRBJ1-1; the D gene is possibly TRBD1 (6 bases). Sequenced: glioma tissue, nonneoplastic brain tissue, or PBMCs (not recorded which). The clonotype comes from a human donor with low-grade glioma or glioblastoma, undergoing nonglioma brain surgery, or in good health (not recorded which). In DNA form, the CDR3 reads TGTGCCAGCAGCCCAGAACCGGGACAAAAGAACACTGAAGCTTTCTTT. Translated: CASSPEPGQKNTEAFF.